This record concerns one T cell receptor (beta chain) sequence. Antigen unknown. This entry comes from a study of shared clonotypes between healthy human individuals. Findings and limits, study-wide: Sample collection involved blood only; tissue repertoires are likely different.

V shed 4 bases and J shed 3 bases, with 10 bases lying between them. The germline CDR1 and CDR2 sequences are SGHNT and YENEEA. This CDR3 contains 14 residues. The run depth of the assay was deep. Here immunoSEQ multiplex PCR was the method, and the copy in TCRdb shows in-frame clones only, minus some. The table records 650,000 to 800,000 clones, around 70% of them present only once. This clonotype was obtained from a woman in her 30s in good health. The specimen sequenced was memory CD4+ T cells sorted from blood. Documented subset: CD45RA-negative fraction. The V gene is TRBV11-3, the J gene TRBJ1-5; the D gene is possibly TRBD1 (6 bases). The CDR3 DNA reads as TGTGCCAGCAGCTCCGGACAGTACAATCAGCCCCAGCATTTT. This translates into CASSSGQYNQPQHF.